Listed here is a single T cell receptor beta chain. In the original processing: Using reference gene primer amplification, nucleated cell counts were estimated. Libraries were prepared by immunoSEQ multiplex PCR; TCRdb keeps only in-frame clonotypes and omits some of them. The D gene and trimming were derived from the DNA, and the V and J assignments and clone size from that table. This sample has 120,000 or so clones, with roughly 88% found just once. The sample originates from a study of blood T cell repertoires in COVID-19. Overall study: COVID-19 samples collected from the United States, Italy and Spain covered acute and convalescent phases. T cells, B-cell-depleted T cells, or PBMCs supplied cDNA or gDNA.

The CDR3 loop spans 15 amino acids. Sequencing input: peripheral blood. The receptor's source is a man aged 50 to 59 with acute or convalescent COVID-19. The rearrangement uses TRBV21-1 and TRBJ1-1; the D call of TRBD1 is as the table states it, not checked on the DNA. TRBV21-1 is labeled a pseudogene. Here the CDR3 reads CASRPQGCPNTEAFF. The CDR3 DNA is TGTGCCAGCAGACCACAGGGGTGTCCGAACACTGAAGCTTTCTTT.